These T cell receptor beta chains were read from a single sample in a study of blood T cell repertoires in COVID-19. Only in-frame clones appear in the TCRdb table, and some are missing; sequencing was by immunoSEQ multiplex PCR. The profile shows more than 60,000 clones, about nine tenths of them singletons. The sequenced sample consisted of peripheral blood. These receptor sequences come from a woman of 80 years or more with active or convalescent COVID-19. CDR3s include the opening cysteine and the closing phenylalanine or tryptophan. D genes are given only for firm matches. Size is omitted from some rows. Given values are once, few, many or a class for expanded clones.

clone size,D gene,J gene,V gene,CDR3 protein,CDR3 DNA
.,TRBD1,TRBJ1-5,TRBV24-1,CATSRGQGPSNQPQHF,TGTGCCACCAGCAGAGGACAGGGACCTAGCAATCAGCCCCAGCATTTT
.,TRBD1,TRBJ1-2,TRBV6-4,CASSDLRQGGRYTF,TGTGCCAGCAGTGACTTAAGACAGGGGGGTCGCTACACCTTC
.,TRBD1,TRBJ2-2,TRBV6-5,CASSSTGLTGELFF,TGTGCCAGCAGTTCGACAGGGTTGACCGGGGAGCTGTTTTTT
.,TRBD1,TRBJ1-2,TRBV30,CAWQDRGDGYTF,TGTGCCTGGCAGGACAGGGGCGATGGCTACACCTTC
few,.,TRBJ1-3,TRBV30,CAWSPRDTIYF,TGTGCCTGGAGTCCCCGGGACACCATATATTTT
.,TRBD1,TRBJ2-3,TRBV12-3/TRBV12-4,CASSLTGADTQYF,TGTGCCAGCAGTTTGACAGGGGCAGATACGCAGTATTTT
.,TRBD2,TRBJ2-3,TRBV6-5,CASRASGGLLNTQYF,TGTGCCAGCAGGGCTAGCGGGGGCCTATTAAATACGCAGTATTTT
.,TRBD2,TRBJ2-5,TRBV27,CASSLGLAGETQYF,TGTGCCAGCAGTCTGGGACTAGCGGGGGAGACCCAGTACTTC
few,TRBD1,TRBJ1-5,TRBV6-5,CASRGTGGPGQPQHF,TGTGCCAGCAGGGGGACAGGGGGCCCAGGTCAGCCCCAGCATTTT
.,TRBD1,TRBJ1-2,TRBV12-3/TRBV12-4,CASSFNRGYGYTF,TGTGCCAGCAGTTTTAACAGGGGCTATGGCTACACCTTC
.,.,TRBJ2-3,TRBV18,CASSKRVDTQYF,TGTGCCAGCTCGAAACGGGTGGATACGCAGTATTTT